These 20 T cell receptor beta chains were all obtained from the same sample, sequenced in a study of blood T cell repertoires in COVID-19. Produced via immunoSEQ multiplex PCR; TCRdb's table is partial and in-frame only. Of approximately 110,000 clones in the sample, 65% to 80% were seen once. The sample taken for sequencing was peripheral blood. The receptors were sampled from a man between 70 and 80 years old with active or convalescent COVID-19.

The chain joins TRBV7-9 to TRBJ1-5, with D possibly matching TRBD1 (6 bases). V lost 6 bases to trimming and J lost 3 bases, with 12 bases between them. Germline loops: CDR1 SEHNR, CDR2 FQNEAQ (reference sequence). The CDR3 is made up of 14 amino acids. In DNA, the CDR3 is TGTGCCAGCAGTTTTACAGGGAACAATCAGCCCCAGCATTTT. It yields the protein CASSFTGNNQPQHF.

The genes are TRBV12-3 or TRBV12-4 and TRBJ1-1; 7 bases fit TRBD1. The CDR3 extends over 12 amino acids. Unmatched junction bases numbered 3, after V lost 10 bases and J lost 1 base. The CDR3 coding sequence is TGTGCCATCAGACAGGGGAACACTGAAGCTTTCTTT. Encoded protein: CAIRQGNTEAFF.

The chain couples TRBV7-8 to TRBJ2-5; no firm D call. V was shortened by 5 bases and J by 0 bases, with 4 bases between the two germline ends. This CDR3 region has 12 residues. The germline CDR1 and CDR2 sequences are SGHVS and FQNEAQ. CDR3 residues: CASSRDQETQYF. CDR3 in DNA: TGTGCCAGCAGCCGCGACCAAGAGACCCAGTACTTC.

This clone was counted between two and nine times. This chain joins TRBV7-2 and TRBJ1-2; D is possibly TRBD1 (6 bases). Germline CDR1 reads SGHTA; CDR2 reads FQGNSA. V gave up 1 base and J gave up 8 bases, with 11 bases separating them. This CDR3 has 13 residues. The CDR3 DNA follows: TGTGCCAGCAGCTTAGGATCTGGGGGCGGCTACACCTTC. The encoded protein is CASSLGSGGGYTF. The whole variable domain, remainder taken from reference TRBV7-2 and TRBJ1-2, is GAGVSQSPSNKVTEKGKDVELRCDPISGHTALYWYRQSLGQGLEFLIYFQGNSAPDKSGLPSDRFSAERTGGSVSTLTIQRTQQEDSAVYLCASSLGSGGGYTFGSGTRLTVV.

Written as DNA, the CDR3 is TGTGCCACCAGTGACCCCGGACAGGGCGGCTACGAGCAGTACTTC. It codes for CATSDPGQGGYEQYF. This chain links TRBV24-1 with TRBJ2-7; TRBD1 agrees at 8 bases. The junction had 7 bases not matched to a gene; V was cut back by 4 bases and J by 3 bases. CDR1 is KGHDR and CDR2 is SFDVKD in the germline V gene. The CDR3 covers 15 residues.

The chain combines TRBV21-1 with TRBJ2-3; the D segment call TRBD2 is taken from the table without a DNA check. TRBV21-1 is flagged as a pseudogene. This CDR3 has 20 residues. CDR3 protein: CASGSRQSETSGKGSDTQYF. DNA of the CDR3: TGTGCCAGCGGATCCAGACAATCCGAGACTAGCGGGAAGGGAAGTGATACGCAGTATTTT.

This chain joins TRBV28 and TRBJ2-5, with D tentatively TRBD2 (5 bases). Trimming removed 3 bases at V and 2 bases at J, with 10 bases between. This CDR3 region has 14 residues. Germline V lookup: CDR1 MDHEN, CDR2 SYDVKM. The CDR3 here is CASSFRSGQETQYF. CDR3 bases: TGTGCCAGCAGTTTTCGGTCGGGGCAAGAGACCCAGTACTTC.

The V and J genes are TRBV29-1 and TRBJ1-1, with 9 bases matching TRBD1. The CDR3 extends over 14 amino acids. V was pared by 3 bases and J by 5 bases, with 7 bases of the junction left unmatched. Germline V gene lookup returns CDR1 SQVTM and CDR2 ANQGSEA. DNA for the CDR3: TGCAGCGTTGACGTCGGACAGGGGTGGACTGAAGCTTTCTTT. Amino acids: CSVDVGQGWTEAFF.

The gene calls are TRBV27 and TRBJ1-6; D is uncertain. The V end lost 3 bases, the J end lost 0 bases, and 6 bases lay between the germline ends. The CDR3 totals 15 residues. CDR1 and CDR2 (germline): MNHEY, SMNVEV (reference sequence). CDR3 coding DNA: TGTGCCAGCAGTTTCCCGAGCTCCTATAATTCACCCCTCCACTTT. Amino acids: CASSFPSSYNSPLHF.

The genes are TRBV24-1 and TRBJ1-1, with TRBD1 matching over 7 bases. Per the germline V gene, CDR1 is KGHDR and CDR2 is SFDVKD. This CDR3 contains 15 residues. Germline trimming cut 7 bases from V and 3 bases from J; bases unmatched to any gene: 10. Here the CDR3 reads CATRTDRLPDTEAFF. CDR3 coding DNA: TGTGCCACCAGGACGGACAGGTTGCCCGACACTGAAGCTTTCTTT.

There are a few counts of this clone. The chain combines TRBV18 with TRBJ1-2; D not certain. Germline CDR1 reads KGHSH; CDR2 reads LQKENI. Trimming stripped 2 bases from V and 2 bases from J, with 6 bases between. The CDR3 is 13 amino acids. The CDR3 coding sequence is TGTGCCAGCTCACCAGGAGGGAACTATGGCTACACCTTC. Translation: CASSPGGNYGYTF.

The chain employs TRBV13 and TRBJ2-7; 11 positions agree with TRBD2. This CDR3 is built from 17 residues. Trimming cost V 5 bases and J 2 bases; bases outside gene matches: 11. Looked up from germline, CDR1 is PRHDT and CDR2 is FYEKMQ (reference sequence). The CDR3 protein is CASSRPVSGGATYEQYF. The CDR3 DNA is TGTGCCAGCAGCCGGCCGGTTAGCGGGGGGGCAACCTACGAGCAGTACTTC.

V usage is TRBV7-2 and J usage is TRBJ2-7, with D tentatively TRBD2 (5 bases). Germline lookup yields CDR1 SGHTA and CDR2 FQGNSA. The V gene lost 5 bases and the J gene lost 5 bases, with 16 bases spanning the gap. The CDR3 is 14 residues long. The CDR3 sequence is CASSPTRGFHEQYF. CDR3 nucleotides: TGTGCCAGCAGCCCAACACGAGGGTTCCACGAGCAGTACTTC.

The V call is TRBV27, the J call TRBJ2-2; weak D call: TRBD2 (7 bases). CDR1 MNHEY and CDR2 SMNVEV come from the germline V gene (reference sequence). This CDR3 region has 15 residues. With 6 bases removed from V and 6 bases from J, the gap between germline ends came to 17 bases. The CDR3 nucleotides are TGTGCCAGCAGCCCCGGGGGGCGCGATCCCGGGGAGCTGTTTTTT. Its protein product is CASSPGGRDPGELFF.

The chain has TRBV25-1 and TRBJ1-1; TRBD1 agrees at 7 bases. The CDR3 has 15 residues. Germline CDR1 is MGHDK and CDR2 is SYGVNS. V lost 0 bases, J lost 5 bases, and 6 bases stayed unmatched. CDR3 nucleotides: TGTGCCAGCAGTGAATATACGGCAGGGGGTACTGAAGCTTTCTTT. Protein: CASSEYTAGGTEAFF. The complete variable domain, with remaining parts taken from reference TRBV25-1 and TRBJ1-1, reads EADIYQTPRYLVIGTGKKITLECSQTMGHDKMYWYQQDPGMELHLIHYSYGVNSTEKGDLSSESTVSRIRTEHFPLTLESARPSHTSQYLCASSEYTAGGTEAFFGQGTRLTVV.

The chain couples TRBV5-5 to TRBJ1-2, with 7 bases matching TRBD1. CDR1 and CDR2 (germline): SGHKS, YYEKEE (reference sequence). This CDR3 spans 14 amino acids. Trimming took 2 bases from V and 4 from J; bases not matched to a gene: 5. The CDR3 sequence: CASSLGTVPYGYTF. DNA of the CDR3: TGTGCCAGCAGCTTAGGGACAGTCCCCTATGGCTACACCTTC. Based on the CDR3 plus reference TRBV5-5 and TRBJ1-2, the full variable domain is DAGVTQSPTHLIKTRGQQVTLRCSPISGHKSVSWYQQVLGQGPQFIFQYYEKEERGRGNFPDRFSARQFPNYSSELNVNALLLGDSALYLCASSLGTVPYGYTFGSGTRLTVV.

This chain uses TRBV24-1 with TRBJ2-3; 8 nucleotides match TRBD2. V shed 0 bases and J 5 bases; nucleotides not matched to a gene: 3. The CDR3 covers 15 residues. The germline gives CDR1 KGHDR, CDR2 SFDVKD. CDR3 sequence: CATSDLYLAGDTQYF. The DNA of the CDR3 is TGTGCCACCAGTGATTTGTATCTAGCGGGAGATACGCAGTATTTT.

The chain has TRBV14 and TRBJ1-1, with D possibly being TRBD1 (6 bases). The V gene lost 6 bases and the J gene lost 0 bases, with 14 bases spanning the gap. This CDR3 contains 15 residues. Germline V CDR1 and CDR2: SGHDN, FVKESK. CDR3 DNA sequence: TGTGCCAGCAGACCGACAGGCTTTATGAACACTGAAGCTTTCTTT. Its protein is CASRPTGFMNTEAFF.

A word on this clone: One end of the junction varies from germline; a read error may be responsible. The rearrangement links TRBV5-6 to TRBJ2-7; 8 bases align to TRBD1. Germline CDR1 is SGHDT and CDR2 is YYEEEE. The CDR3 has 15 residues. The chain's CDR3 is CASSSSGTGSFEQYF. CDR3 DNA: TGTGCCAGCAGCTCTTCCGGGACAGGCTCCTTCGAGCAGTACTTC.

In DNA, the CDR3 is TGCGCCAGCAGTGAGATAGCGGGAGTCCCCTACGAGCAGTACTTC. Protein product: CASSEIAGVPYEQYF. The V gene is TRBV10-1, the J gene TRBJ2-7, with 9 positions matching TRBD2. The germline gives CDR1 WNHNN, CDR2 SYGVQD (reference sequence). The J segment lost 2 bases and the V segment lost 2 bases, leaving 4 bases of the junction unmatched. The CDR3 is made up of 15 amino acids.